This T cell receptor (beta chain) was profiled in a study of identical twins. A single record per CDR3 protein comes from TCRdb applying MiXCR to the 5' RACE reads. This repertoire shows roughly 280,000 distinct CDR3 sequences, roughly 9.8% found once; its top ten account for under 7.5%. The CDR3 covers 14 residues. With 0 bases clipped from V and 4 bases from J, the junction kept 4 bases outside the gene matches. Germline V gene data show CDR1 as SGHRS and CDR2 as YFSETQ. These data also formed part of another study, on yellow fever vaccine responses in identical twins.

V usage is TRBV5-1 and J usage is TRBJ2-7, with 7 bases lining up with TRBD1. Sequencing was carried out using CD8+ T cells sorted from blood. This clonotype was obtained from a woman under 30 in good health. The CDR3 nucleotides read TGCGCCAGCAGCTTGGTCGACAGGGAGTACGAGCAGTACTTC. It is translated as CASSLVDREYEQYF. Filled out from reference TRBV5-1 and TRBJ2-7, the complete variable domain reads KAGVTQTPRYLIKTRGQQVTLSCSPISGHRSVSWYQQTPGQGLQFLFEYFSETQRNKGNFPGRFSGRQFSNSRSEMNVSTLELGDSALYLCASSLVDREYEQYFGPGTRLTVT.